The entry below describes one TCR beta chain. Its target is not known. Treatment meaning: approximately 9-day PBMC culture with coronavirus spike peptide pools or control peptides (ViraFEST assay). Each of days 3 and 7 saw half the medium replaced by fresh IL-2 medium. The data are from a study of vaccination and CD4 T cells after COVID-19. Across the study: There were six male and four female convalescents, and two of them were Hispanic. The interval from dose two to post-vaccine sampling had a median of roughly 70 days, and it ranged from 14 to 241.

Sequencing of DNA taken from cultured CD4+ T cells relied on the Oncomine TCR Beta short-read assay. Genomic DNA from cultured CD4+ T cells was extracted. TCRdb analysed the PCR reads with MiXCR anew, one entry per CDR3 protein. Among roughly 24,000 distinct CDR3 sequences listed, 64% were seen once. The ends lost 7 bases at V and 3 bases at J; junction bases unmatched: 12. CDR3 length equals 16 residues. The germline gives CDR1 MDHEN, CDR2 SYDVKM. This TCR was recovered from a human donor who had recovered from COVID-19. The rearrangement joins TRBV28 to TRBJ1-1, with 9 positions matching TRBD1. Material: CD4+ T cells from blood, cultured in vitro. The CDR3 DNA follows: TGTGCCAGCATAAGCCCCACAGGGGGCGCGTACACTGAAGCTTTCTTT. This translates into CASISPTGGAYTEAFF.